These 4 T cell receptor beta chains were sequenced from one sample in a study of beta chain features in type 1 diabetes. General study findings and limits: Across all four CD4+ subsets, people with type 1 diabetes showed modestly shorter TCRB CDR3s.

The sequenced template was cDNA made from the entire isolated RNA. Measured with immunoSEQ multiplex PCR; TCRdb has only the in-frame clones, and not every one. The sample has roughly 150,000 clones; around 7.9% are singletons. No antigens are known for them. Sequences were obtained from central memory CD4+ T cells from blood. These receptors were collected from a man in his late teens or twenties with type 1 diabetes.

As regards this clone: The same CDR3 also results from other DNA sequences found in this sample. The chain employs TRBV5-4 and TRBJ1-3; D is uncertain. The CDR3 runs 12 residues. From germline, CDR1 is SGHNT and CDR2 YYREEE (reference sequence). V lost 4 bases and J 4 bases, leaving 6 bases between the germline ends. The DNA for the CDR3 is TGTGCCAGCAGCCTACGGGGAAACACCATATATTTT. Its protein product is CASSLRGNTIYF.

This clone came up a few times. The rearrangement links TRBV28 to TRBJ2-7, with a possible D match to TRBD2 (5 bases). Between the trimmed V and J ends, which lost 8 bases and 3 bases, there was a span of 8 bases. The CDR3 consists of 11 residues. Germline V gives CDR1 MDHEN, CDR2 SYDVKM. The CDR3 region is CASGLLYEQYF. The CDR3 DNA sequence: TGTGCCAGCGGACTTCTCTACGAGCAGTACTTC.

V gene TRBV2 combines with J gene TRBJ2-7, with D possibly TRBD2 on 6 matching bases. Trimming removed 7 bases at V and 2 bases at J, with 12 bases between. The CDR3 sequence is 13 residues long. Germline CDR1 and CDR2: SNHLY and FYNNEI. The CDR3 coding sequence is TGTGCCAGCACGCGGGGCCTAGCCTACGAGCAGTACTTC. It codes for CASTRGLAYEQYF.

There are a few counts of this clone. The chain couples TRBV5-1 to TRBJ2-5; 11 bases are a match to TRBD2. Trimming took 0 bases from V and 2 from J; bases not matched to a gene: 3. Germline assignment: CDR1 SGHRS and CDR2 YFSETQ. The CDR3 is 16 amino acids. CDR3 in amino acids: CASSLAASGGQETQYF. CDR3 coding DNA: TGCGCCAGCAGCTTGGCGGCTAGCGGGGGGCAAGAGACCCAGTACTTC.